The present TCR beta chain was sequenced within a study of shared clonotypes between healthy human individuals. The study drew its donors from healthy HIV-negative adults without recent acute infections or vaccinations. There were only Caucasian adults among the donors, and all lived in Nashville, Tennessee. Roughly 90 million PBMCs served as the genomic DNA source for unsorted samples. The run depth of the assay was deep. The repertoire was sequenced with immunoSEQ multiplex PCR; TCRdb's copy has only in-frame clones and lacks some. The sample has around 510,000 clones; around 78% are singletons. Germline loops: CDR1 MDHEN, CDR2 SYDVKM. This CDR3 has 21 amino acids. V gave up 3 bases and J gave up 0 bases, with 27 bases separating them.

The receptor's source is a woman in her thirties or forties in good health. Some clones in this sample may be carry-over from other donors' samples. This rearrangement joins TRBV28 to TRBJ1-5; TRBD1 might be the D (5 bases). Sequenced: PBMCs. DNA of the CDR3: TGTGCCAGCAGTTTTGGTGTGTTTTCGGCAGGGCGGGAATTTAGCAATCAGCCCCAGCATTTT. It codes for CASSFGVFSAGREFSNQPQHF. Based on the CDR3 plus reference TRBV28 and TRBJ1-5, the full variable domain is DVKVTQSSRYLVKRTGEKVFLECVQDMDHENMFWYRQDPGLGLRLIYFSYDVKMKEKGDIPEGYSVSREKKERFSLILESASTNQTSMYLCASSFGVFSAGREFSNQPQHFGDGTRLSIL.